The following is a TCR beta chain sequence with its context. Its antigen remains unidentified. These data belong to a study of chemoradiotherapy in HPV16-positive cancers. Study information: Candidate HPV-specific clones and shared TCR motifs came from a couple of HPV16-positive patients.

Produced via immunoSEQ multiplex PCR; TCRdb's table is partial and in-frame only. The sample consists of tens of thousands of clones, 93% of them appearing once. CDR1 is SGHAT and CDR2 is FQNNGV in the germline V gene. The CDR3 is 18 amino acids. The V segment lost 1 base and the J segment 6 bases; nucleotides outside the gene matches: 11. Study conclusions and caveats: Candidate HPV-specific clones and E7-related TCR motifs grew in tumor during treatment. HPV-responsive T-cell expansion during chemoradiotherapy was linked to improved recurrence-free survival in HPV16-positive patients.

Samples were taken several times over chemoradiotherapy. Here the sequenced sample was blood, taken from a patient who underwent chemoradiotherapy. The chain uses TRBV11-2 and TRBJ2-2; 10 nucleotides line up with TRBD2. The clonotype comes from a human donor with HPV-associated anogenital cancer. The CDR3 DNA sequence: TGTGCCAGCAGCTTAGTGGGGCTAGCGGGAGTAGTCCCCGGGGAGCTGTTTTTT. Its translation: CASSLVGLAGVVPGELFF.